This TCR beta chain originates from a study of response to subunit inactivated influenza vaccine. This clonotype was seen a handful of times. TCRdb processed the RT-PCR reads anew with MiXCR; each CDR3 protein has one entry. The sample has a few hundred thousand distinct CDR3 sequences, roughly 9.7% seen once. Looked up from germline, CDR1 is MDHEN and CDR2 is SYDVKM. The V gene end was trimmed by 7 bases and the J gene end by 1 base; junction bases not matched to a gene: 13. CDR3 length equals 16 residues. Sequenced here: PBMCs from blood, sampled roughly 6 weeks after vaccination. This clonotype was sampled from a man between 50 and 59 years old who received an inactivated influenza vaccine. The rearrangement joins TRBV28 to TRBJ2-7; 7 bases line up with TRBD2. CDR3 nucleotide sequence: TGTGCCAGCACTCTGGGGGGGACCACTATATCCTACGAGCAGTACTTC. Protein sequence: CASTLGGTTISYEQYF.